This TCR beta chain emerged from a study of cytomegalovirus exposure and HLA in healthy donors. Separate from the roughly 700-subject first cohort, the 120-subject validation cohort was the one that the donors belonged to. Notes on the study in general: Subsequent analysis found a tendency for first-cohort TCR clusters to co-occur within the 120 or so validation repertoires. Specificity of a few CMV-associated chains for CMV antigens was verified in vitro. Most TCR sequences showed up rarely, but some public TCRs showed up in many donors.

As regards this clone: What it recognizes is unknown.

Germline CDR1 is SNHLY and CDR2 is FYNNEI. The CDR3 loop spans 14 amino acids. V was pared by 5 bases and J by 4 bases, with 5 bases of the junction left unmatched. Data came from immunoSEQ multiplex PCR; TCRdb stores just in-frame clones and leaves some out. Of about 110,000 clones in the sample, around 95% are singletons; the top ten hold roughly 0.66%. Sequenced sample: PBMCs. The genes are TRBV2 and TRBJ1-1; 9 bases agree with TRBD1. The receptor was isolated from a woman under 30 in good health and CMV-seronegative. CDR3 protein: CASSTQGAGTEAFF. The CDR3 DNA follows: TGTGCCAGCAGTACACAGGGGGCGGGCACTGAAGCTTTCTTT. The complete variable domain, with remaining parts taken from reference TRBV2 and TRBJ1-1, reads EPEVTQTPSHQVTQMGQEVILRCVPISNHLYFYWYRQILGQKVEFLVSFYNNEISEKSEIFDDQFSVERPDGSNFTLKIRSTKLEDSAMYFCASSTQGAGTEAFFGQGTRLTVV.